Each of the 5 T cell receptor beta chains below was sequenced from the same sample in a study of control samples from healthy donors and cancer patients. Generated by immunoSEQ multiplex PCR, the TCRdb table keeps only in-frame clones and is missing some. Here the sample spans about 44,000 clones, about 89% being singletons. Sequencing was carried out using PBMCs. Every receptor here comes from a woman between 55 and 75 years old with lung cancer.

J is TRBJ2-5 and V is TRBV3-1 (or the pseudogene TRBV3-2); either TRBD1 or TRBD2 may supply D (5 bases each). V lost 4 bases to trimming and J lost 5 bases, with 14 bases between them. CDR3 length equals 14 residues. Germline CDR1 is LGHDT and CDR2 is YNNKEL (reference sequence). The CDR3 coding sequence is TGTGCCAGCAGCCTTACCGGGGCAGGCGAGACCCAGTACTTC. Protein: CASSLTGAGETQYF.

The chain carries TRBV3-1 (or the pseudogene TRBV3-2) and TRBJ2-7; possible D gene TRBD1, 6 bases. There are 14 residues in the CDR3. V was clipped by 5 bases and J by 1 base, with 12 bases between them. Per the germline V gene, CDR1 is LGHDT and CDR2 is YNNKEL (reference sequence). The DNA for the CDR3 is TGTGCCAGCAGCGGGACGACAGGTTCCTACGAGCAGTACTTC. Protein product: CASSGTTGSYEQYF.

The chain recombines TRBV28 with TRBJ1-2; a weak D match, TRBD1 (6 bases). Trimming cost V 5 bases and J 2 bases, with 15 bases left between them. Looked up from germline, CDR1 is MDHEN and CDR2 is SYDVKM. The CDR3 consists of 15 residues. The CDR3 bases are TGTGCCAGCAGTCCCCCGGCAGGGGCCAACTATGGCTACACCTTC. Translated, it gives CASSPPAGANYGYTF.

The CDR3, as DNA: TGCGCCAGCAGCCACTACTCGCGAGGTCGGGAGAGTTACGAGCAGTACTTC. Translated, it gives CASSHYSRGRESYEQYF. The chain has TRBV4-1 and TRBJ2-7; a possible D gene is TRBD2 (6 bases). The CDR3 sequence is 17 residues long. Between the trimmed V and J ends, which lost 3 bases and 4 bases, there was a span of 22 bases. CDR1 and CDR2 from the germline V gene are MGHRA and YSYEKL.

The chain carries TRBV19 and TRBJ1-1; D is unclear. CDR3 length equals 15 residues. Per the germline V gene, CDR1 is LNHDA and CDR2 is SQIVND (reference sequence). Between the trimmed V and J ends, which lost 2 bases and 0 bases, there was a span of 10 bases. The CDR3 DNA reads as TGTGCCAGTAGTATATTCGGACGGTTGAACACTGAAGCTTTCTTT. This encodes CASSIFGRLNTEAFF.